The clone carrying this TCR beta chain was found many times. Its antigen is currently unknown. Germline and junction disagree at one end, which may indicate a read error. Germline V lookup: CDR1 MDHEN, CDR2 SYDVKM. This CDR3 comprises 17 residues. This sample was taken from a study of CD8 T cells in ankylosing spondylitis. Study-level points and caveats: A motif of roughly eight highly homologous TCR beta variants was seen as apparently characteristic of ankylosing spondylitis blood. Disease-linked clones were reportedly significantly enriched in matched ankylosing spondylitis synovial fluid.

Generation of TCR beta libraries employed quantitative 5'-RACE incorporating molecular barcodes. Each CDR3 protein gets one entry after TCRdb re-called the 5' RACE reads with MiXCR. The table has 150,000 to 200,000 distinct CDR3 sequences, roughly a third seen once. The sequenced sample consisted of synovial fluid, either unsorted or a sorted T cell fraction (not recorded which). V is TRBV28 and J is TRBJ2-3; 9 nucleotides line up with TRBD2. The TCR comes from a male donor with ankylosing spondylitis. The CDR3 sequence is CASSPGGAGGSTYTQYF. The CDR3 region has the DNA TGTGCCAGCAGTCCCGGCGGGGCGGGAGGGTCCACATATACGCAGTATTTT. The full variable domain, completed using reference TRBV28 and TRBJ2-3, is DVKVTQSSRYLVKRTGEKVFLECVQDMDHENMFWYRQDPGLGLRLIYFSYDVKMKEKGDIPEGYSVSREKKERFSLILESASTNQTSMYLCASSPGGAGGSTYTQYFGPGTRLTVL.